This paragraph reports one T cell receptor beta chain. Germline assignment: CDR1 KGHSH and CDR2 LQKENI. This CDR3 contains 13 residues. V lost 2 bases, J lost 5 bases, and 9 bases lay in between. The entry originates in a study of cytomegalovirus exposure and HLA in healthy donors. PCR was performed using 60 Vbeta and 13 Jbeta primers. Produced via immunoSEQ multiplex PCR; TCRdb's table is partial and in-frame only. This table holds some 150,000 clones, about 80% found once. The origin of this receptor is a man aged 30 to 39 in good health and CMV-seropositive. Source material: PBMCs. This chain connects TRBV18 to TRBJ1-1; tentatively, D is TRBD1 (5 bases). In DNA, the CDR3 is TGTGCCAGCTCACCAGGGGCGGGGACTGAAGCTTTCTTT. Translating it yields CASSPGAGTEAFF. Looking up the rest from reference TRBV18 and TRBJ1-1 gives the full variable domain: NAGVMQNPRHLVRRRGQEARLRCSPMKGHSHVYWYRQLPEEGLKFMVYLQKENIIDESGMPKERFSAEFPKEGPSILRIQQVVRGDSAAYFCASSPGAGTEAFFGQGTRLTVV.